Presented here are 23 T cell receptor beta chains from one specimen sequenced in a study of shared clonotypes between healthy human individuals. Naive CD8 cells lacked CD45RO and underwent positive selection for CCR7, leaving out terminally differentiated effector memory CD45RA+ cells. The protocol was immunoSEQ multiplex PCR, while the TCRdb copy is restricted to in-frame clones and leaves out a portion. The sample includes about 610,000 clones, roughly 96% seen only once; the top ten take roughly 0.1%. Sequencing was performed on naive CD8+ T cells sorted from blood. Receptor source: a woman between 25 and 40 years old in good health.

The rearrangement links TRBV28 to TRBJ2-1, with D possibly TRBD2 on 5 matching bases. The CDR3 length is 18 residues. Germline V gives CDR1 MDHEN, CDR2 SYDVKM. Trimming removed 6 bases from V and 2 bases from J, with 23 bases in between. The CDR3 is CASSLLFGRERPYNEQFF. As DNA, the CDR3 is TGTGCCAGCAGCCTCCTCTTCGGTAGGGAGCGGCCCTACAATGAGCAGTTCTTC. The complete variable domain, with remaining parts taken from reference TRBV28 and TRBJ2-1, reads DVKVTQSSRYLVKRTGEKVFLECVQDMDHENMFWYRQDPGLGLRLIYFSYDVKMKEKGDIPEGYSVSREKKERFSLILESASTNQTSMYLCASSLLFGRERPYNEQFFGPGTRLTVL.

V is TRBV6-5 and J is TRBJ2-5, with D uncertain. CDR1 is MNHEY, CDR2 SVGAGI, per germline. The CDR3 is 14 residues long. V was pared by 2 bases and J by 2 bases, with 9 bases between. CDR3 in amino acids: CASSYGPRQETQYF. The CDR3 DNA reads TGTGCCAGCAGTTACGGGCCGAGACAAGAGACCCAGTACTTC.

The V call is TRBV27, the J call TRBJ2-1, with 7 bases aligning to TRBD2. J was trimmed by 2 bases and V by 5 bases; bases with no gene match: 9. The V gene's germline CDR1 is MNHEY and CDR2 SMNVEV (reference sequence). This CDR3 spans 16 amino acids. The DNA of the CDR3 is TGTGCCAGCAGTCTGGGGCCACGGGAGGCCTACAATGAGCAGTTCTTC. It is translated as CASSLGPREAYNEQFF.

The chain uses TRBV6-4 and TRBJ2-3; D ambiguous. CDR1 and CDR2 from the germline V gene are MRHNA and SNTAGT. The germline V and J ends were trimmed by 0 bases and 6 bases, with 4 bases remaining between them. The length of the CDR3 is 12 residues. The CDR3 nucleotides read TGTGCCAGCAGTGACTCTGGGGATACGCAGTATTTT. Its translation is CASSDSGDTQYF.

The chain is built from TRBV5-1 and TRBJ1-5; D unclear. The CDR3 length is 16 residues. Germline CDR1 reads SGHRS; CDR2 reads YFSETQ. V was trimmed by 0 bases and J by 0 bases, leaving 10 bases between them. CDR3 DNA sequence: TGCGCCAGCAGCTTGGCGACGGGGAGTAGCAATCAGCCCCAGCATTTT. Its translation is CASSLATGSSNQPQHF.

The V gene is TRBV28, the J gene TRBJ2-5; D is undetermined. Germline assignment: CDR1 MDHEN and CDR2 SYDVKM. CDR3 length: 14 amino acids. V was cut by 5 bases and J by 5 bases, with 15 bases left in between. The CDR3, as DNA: TGTGCCAGCAGTCCCGACCCCGGGCGGGAGACCCAGTACTTC. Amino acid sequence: CASSPDPGRETQYF.

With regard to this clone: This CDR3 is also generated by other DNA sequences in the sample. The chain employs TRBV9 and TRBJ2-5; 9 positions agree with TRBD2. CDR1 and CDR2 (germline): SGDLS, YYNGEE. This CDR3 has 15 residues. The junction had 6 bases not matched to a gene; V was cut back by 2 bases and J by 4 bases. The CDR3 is CASSVLAGVLETQYF. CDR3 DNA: TGTGCCAGCAGCGTGTTAGCGGGAGTATTAGAGACCCAGTACTTC.

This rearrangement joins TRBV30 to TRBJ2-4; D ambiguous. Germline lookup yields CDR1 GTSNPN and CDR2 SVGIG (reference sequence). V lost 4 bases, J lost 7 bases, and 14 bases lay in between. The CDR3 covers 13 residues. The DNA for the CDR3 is TGTGCCTGGACCGGGCTCCTAAATAACATTCAGTACTTC. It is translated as CAWTGLLNNIQYF.

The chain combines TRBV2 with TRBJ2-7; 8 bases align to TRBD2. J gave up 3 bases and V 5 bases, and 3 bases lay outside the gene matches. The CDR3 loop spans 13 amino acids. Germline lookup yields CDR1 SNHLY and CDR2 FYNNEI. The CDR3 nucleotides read TGTGCCAGCAGTCACAGCGGGGGCTACGAGCAGTACTTC. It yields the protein CASSHSGGYEQYF.

CDR3 sequence (DNA): TGTGCCAGCTCACCCCGGACTAGCGGGAGGGGTGGTTCGTACGAGCAGTACTTC. It codes for CASSPRTSGRGGSYEQYF. The chain joins TRBV18 to TRBJ2-7; 15 nucleotides line up with TRBD2. Germline V lookup: CDR1 KGHSH, CDR2 LQKENI. V dropped 3 bases and J dropped 4; count of bases not matched to a gene: 10. This CDR3 spans 18 amino acids.

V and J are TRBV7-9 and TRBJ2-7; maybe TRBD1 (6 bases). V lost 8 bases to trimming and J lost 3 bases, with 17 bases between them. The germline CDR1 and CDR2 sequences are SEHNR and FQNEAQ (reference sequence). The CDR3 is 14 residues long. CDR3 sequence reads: CASGQRDKLYEQYF. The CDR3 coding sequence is TGTGCCAGCGGGCAACGGGACAAACTCTACGAGCAGTACTTC. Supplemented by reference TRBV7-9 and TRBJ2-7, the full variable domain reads DTGVSQNPRHKITKRGQNVTFRCDPISEHNRLYWYRQTLGQGPEFLTYFQNEAQLEKSRLLSDRFSAERPKGSFSTLEIQRTEQGDSAMYLCASGQRDKLYEQYFGPGTRLTVT.

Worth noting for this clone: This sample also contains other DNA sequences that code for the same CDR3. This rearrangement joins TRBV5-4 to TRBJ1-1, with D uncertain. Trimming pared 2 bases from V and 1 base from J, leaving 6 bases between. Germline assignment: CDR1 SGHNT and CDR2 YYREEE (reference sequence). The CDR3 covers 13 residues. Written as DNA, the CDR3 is TGTGCCAGCAGCTTAACCGAGAACACTGAAGCTTTCTTT. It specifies CASSLTENTEAFF.

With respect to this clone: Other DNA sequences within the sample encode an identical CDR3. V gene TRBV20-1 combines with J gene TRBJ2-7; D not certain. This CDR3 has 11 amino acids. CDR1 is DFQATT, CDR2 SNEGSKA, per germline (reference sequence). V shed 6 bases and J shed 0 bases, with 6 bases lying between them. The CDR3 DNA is TGCAGTGCGAGCAACTCCTACGAGCAGTACTTC. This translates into CSASNSYEQYF.

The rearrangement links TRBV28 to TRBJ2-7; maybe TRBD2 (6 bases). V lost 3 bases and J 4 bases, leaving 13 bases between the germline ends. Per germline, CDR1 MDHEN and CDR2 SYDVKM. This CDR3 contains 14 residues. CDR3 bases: TGTGCCAGCAGTTTTCCGGGAGACGGGTACGAGCAGTACTTC. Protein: CASSFPGDGYEQYF.

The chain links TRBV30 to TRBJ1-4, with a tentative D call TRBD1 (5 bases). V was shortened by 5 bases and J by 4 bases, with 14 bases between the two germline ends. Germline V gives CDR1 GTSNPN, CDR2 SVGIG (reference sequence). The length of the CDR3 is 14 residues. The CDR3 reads CAWQRTSFNEKLFF. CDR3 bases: TGTGCCTGGCAAAGGACAAGCTTTAATGAAAAACTGTTTTTT.

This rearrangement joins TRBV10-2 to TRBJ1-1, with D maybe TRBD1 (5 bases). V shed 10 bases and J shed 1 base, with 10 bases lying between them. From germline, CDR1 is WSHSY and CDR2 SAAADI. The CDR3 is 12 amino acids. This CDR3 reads CATLDRNTEAFF. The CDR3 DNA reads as TGCGCCACCTTAGACAGGAACACTGAAGCTTTCTTT.

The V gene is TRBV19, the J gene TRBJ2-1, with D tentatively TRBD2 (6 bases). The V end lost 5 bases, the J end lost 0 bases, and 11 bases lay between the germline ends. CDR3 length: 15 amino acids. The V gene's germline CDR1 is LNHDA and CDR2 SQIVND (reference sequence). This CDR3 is CASSEGLRSYNEQFF. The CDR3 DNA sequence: TGTGCCAGTAGTGAGGGACTCCGCTCCTACAATGAGCAGTTCTTC.

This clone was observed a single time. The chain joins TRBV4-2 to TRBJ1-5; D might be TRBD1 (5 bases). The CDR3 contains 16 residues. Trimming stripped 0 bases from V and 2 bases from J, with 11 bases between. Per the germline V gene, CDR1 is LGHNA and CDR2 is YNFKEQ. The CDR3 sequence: CASSQDQGMGNQPQHF. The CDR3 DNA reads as TGTGCCAGCAGCCAAGATCAGGGAATGGGCAATCAGCCCCAGCATTTT.

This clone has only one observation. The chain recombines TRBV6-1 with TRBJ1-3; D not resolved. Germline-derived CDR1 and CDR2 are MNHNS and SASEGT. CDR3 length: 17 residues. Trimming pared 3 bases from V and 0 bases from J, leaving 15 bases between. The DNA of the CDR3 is TGTGCCAGCAGTGAGTGGAAGGTCCCAATCTCTGGAAACACCATATATTTT. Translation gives CASSEWKVPISGNTIYF.

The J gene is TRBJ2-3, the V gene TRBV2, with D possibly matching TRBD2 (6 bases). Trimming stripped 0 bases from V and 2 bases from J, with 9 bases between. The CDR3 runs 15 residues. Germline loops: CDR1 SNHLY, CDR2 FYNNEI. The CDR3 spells CASSEAGTYTDTQYF. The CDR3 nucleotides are TGTGCCAGCAGTGAAGCCGGGACTTACACAGATACGCAGTATTTT.

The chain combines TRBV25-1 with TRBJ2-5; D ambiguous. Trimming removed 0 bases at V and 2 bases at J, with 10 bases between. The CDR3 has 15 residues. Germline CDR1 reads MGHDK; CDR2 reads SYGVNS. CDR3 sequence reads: CASSEYGPLQETQYF. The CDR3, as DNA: TGTGCCAGCAGTGAATATGGGCCCTTGCAAGAGACCCAGTACTTC.

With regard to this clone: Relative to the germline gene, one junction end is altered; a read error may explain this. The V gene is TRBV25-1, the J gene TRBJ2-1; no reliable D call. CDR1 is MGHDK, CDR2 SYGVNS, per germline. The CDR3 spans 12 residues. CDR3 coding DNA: TGTGCCAGCAGTGAGGCGAGCAATGGGCAGTTCTTC. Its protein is CASSEASNGQFF.

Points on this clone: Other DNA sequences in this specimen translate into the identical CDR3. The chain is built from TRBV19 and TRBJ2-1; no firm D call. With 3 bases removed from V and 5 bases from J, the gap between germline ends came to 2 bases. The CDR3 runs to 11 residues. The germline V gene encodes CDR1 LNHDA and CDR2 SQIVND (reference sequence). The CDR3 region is CASSIDNEQFF. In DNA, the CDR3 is TGTGCCAGTAGTATTGACAATGAGCAGTTCTTC.